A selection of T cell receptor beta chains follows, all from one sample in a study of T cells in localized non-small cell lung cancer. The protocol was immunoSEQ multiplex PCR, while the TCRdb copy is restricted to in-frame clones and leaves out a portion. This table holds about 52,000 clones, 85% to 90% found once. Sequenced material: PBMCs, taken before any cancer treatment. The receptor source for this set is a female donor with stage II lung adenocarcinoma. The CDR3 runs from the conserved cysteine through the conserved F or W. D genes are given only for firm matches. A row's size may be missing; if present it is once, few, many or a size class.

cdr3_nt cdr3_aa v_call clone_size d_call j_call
TGTGCCAGCAGTTCCATAGCGGGGGGCACAGATACGCAGTATTTT CASSSIAGGTDTQYF TRBV6-5 once TRBD2 TRBJ2-3
TGTGCCAGCACCCCAGGTCGGGTAGCCAAAAACATTCAGTACTTC CASTPGRVAKNIQYF TRBV9 . . TRBJ2-4
TGTGCCAGCAGCGGCCAGCAGGGGGCAAGCTACGAGCAGTACTTC CASSGQQGASYEQYF TRBV5-4 . TRBD1 TRBJ2-7
TGTGCCAGCATGACAGGGAATAATTCACCCCTCCACTTT CASMTGNNSPLHF TRBV2 . TRBD1 TRBJ1-6
TGTGCCAGCACGAAATCGAGGACGGGCGATGGCTACACCTTC CASTKSRTGDGYTF TRBV6-5 . . TRBJ1-2
TGTGCCAGCAGCCCCCAGGGACAGGGACACTATGGCTACACCTTC CASSPQGQGHYGYTF TRBV4-2 . TRBD1 TRBJ1-2
TGCGCCACCTCCGGGGAGCGGGGTGGGAATGAGCAGTTCTTC CATSGERGGNEQFF TRBV10-2 . TRBD2 TRBJ2-1
TGTGCCATCAGTGAGAACCGGGGCCAGGGCGACGGCAAAAACATTCAGTACTTC CAISENRGQGDGKNIQYF TRBV10-3 once . TRBJ2-4
TGTGCCAGCAGCTCTAGGAATGAGGCTGGCTATGGCTACACCTTC CASSSRNEAGYGYTF TRBV6-4 few . TRBJ1-2
TGTGCCAGCAGTGAAGGGACAGGCCCTTATAGCAATCAGCCCCAGCATTTT CASSEGTGPYSNQPQHF TRBV2 . TRBD1 TRBJ1-5
TGCGCCAGCAGCCCTGGACAGGTGATTAATCAGCCCCAGCATTTT CASSPGQVINQPQHF TRBV5-1 . TRBD1 TRBJ1-5
TGTGCCATCAGCCCCGACATACTAGCGGGGGGGCCGGATACGCAGTATTTT CAISPDILAGGPDTQYF TRBV10-3 . TRBD2 TRBJ2-3
TGTGCCAGCAGTGATCCAGGACGGGACAATGAAAAACTGTTTTTT CASSDPGRDNEKLFF TRBV25-1 . . TRBJ1-4
TGTGCCAGCAGTTTGGGCCTCTTGGGAAACACCATATATTTT CASSLGLLGNTIYF TRBV6-5 . . TRBJ1-3
TGTGCCAGCAGCCCATGGACGGGCTCCACAGATACGCAGTATTTT CASSPWTGSTDTQYF TRBV11-2 . . TRBJ2-3
TGCGCCAGCAGCTTGGGACAAAACTCTGGAAACACCATATATTTT CASSLGQNSGNTIYF TRBV5-1 . . TRBJ1-3
TGTGCCAGCTCACCGGAGATGAACACCGGGGAGCTGTTTTTT CASSPEMNTGELFF TRBV18 . . TRBJ2-2
TGTGCCAGCAGTGGGGCGACAGGGCCGAACACTGAAGCTTTCTTT CASSGATGPNTEAFF TRBV2 . TRBD1 TRBJ1-1
TGTGCCAGCAGTTCAAACCACAGGGGGAATGAGCAGTTCTTC CASSSNHRGNEQFF TRBV25-1 . TRBD1 TRBJ2-1
TGTGCCAGCAGCTTGGGGACTCCTGATAATTCACCCCTCCACTTT CASSLGTPDNSPLHF TRBV11-2 . . TRBJ1-6
TGTGCCAGCAGTCCAACGCCCGCAGGGGAAACTGAAGCTTTCTTT CASSPTPAGETEAFF TRBV6-1 . . TRBJ1-1
TGTGCCAGCAGTAGCGGGGGGACGGGCGGCACAGATACGCAGTATTTT CASSSGGTGGTDTQYF TRBV2 few TRBD2 TRBJ2-3
TGCGCCAGCAGCTTGAATAGTGCGGGTACCAACCTCTACGAGCAGTACTTC CASSLNSAGTNLYEQYF TRBV5-1 . . TRBJ2-7
TGTGCCAGCAGCTTAGCCCGGGACGGTAGTGGCTACACCTTC CASSLARDGSGYTF TRBV7-9 . . TRBJ1-2
TGCGCCAGCAGCCCGGCCCGTTTGGCAGGGGCCGAGCAGTACTTC CASSPARLAGAEQYF TRBV5-1 once . TRBJ2-7
TGTGCCAGCAGCTTTGGGGGGAACACTGAAGCTTTCTTT CASSFGGNTEAFF TRBV5-5 . . TRBJ1-1
TGCGCCAGCAGCCATGGAGGGACCGAAGAGACCCAGTACTTC CASSHGGTEETQYF TRBV5-1 . . TRBJ2-5
TGTGCCAGCAGCTTGGGGGGTCGGAGGGAGAACACTGAAGCTTTCTTT CASSLGGRRENTEAFF TRBV5-8 . . TRBJ1-1
TGTGCCAGCACAACCGGGACAGTGTACAATGAGCAGTTCTTC CASTTGTVYNEQFF TRBV6-5 . TRBD1 TRBJ2-1
TGTGCCAGCAGCTGGAGAGCTGCAACTAATGAAAAACTGTTTTTT CASSWRAATNEKLFF TRBV7-9 . . TRBJ1-4
TGTGCCAGCTCACCCGGGACAGGGGGACCTAACTATGGCTACACCTTC CASSPGTGGPNYGYTF TRBV18 . TRBD1 TRBJ1-2
TGTGCCTGGAATGCGGGGGGTTTGACAGATACGCAGTATTTT CAWNAGGLTDTQYF TRBV30 . TRBD2 TRBJ2-3
TGTGCTAGTGGTTTGGTCGGCCTTTCCTTCTATGGCTACACCTTC CASGLVGLSFYGYTF TRBV12-5 . . TRBJ1-2
TGCGCCAGCAGTATTTCTCGACGAAAGACCTATGGCTACACCTTC CASSISRRKTYGYTF TRBV10-1 . . TRBJ1-2
TGTGCCAGCAGCCCCCCCTGGGCAGAGACCTACGAGCAGTACTTC CASSPPWAETYEQYF TRBV11-2 . . TRBJ2-7
TGTGCCAGCTCACTAGGGACGTCTCCATCCTCCTACGAGCAGTACTTC CASSLGTSPSSYEQYF TRBV18 . . TRBJ2-7
TGTGCCAGCAGCCTCGGGCCAGATACGCAGTATTTT CASSLGPDTQYF TRBV7-6 . . TRBJ2-3
TGTGCCAGCTCCCCCGGGGGAGGTAACACTGAAGCTTTCTTT CASSPGGGNTEAFF TRBV18 . . TRBJ1-1
TGTGCCAGCAGTTACGGCGCGAGTGAAGCTTTCTTT CASSYGASEAFF TRBV6-5 once . TRBJ1-1
TGTGCCAGCCTTGGGGGGGCCCCCTACAATGAGCAGTTCTTC CASLGGAPYNEQFF TRBV6-1 . . TRBJ2-1
TGTGCCAGCAGCCCCGGGAAAGGGGGGGAGGTCGGCGGGGAGCTGTTTTTT CASSPGKGGEVGGELFF TRBV7-9 . . TRBJ2-2
TGTGCCAGCAGTGAAGGTAGGGTTCCTGGCGAGCAGTACTTC CASSEGRVPGEQYF TRBV6-1 once . TRBJ2-7
TGTGCCAGCAGCGCGCGCATGGGGGAGACCCAGTACTTC CASSARMGETQYF TRBV6-4 . . TRBJ2-5
TGTGCCAGCCGAACAGGGGGATCGAACACCGGGGAGCTGTTTTTT CASRTGGSNTGELFF TRBV14 . TRBD1 TRBJ2-2
TGCGCCAGCAGCTTAGACAGTCCGGCGGGGGAGCAGTACTTC CASSLDSPAGEQYF TRBV5-1 . . TRBJ2-7
TGTGCCAGTAGTAGACGACAGGGGACTTTCTACGAGCAGTACTTC CASSRRQGTFYEQYF TRBV19 . TRBD1 TRBJ2-7
TGCGCCAGCAGCGAGGGGACAGGGGCCGGAAACACCATATATTTT CASSEGTGAGNTIYF TRBV5-1 . TRBD1 TRBJ1-3
TGTGCCAGCAGCCGCATCCAGGGCGCGAGCACTGAAGCTTTCTTT CASSRIQGASTEAFF TRBV6-5 . . TRBJ1-1
TGTGCCAGCAGCTCAAGACAGGATGCTAATGAAAAACTGTTTTTT CASSSRQDANEKLFF TRBV7-9 . . TRBJ1-4
TGTGCCAGCAGTTCCCCCCGGGGGGCTGCTAACTATGGCTACACCTTC CASSSPRGAANYGYTF TRBV27 few . TRBJ1-2
TGTGCCAGCAGCTTAAGGGGAGGGGAGGAGACCCAGTACTTC CASSLRGGEETQYF TRBV7-6 once TRBD2 TRBJ2-5
TGTGCCAGCAGTGAATCCGGGGTCAGTGCTACGCAGTATTTT CASSESGVSATQYF TRBV6-1 once . TRBJ2-3
TGTGCCAGCAGCGCTGGACAGATGAACACTGAAGCTTTCTTT CASSAGQMNTEAFF TRBV9 few . TRBJ1-1